This is a list of T cell receptor beta chains from one sample in a study of T cells in Graves' hyperthyroidism and ophthalmopathy. TCRdb re-derived calls from the multiplex PCR reads in MiXCR, one entry per CDR3 protein. In the table there are hundreds of thousands of distinct CDR3 sequences, less than 15% of which are singletons. Sequencing input: blood. These receptors were obtained from a young woman with Graves' hyperthyroidism. The CDR3 runs from the conserved cysteine through the conserved F or W.

v_call: TRBV20-1
j_call: TRBJ1-4
cdr3_aa: CSANLGEKLFF

v_call: TRBV4-1
j_call: TRBJ1-4
cdr3_aa: CASSQSGSGNEKLFF

v_call: TRBV6-1
j_call: TRBJ2-3
cdr3_aa: CASSPKVKGGPSTDTQYF

v_call: TRBV5-1
j_call: TRBJ2-1
cdr3_aa: CASEGTEDFSYNEQFF

v_call: TRBV20-1
j_call: TRBJ1-1
cdr3_aa: CSAPKQGALTEAFF

v_call: TRBV6-2/TRBV6-3
j_call: TRBJ1-5
cdr3_aa: CASSSTEGLQGQPQHF

v_call: TRBV6-1
j_call: TRBJ2-1
cdr3_aa: CASSEQGALDYNEQFF

v_call: TRBV6-2/TRBV6-3
j_call: TRBJ2-7
cdr3_aa: CASGFRGLSDREQYF

v_call: TRBV6-1
j_call: TRBJ2-5
cdr3_aa: CASRGLGTEETQYF

v_call: TRBV12-3/TRBV12-4
j_call: TRBJ1-1
cdr3_aa: CASRPGHREAFF

v_call: TRBV4-1
j_call: TRBJ2-1
cdr3_aa: CASSQRQGTRNEQFF

v_call: TRBV18
j_call: TRBJ2-1
cdr3_aa: CASSPPTSGNEQFF

v_call: TRBV20-1
j_call: TRBJ2-1
cdr3_aa: CSAVWTSGNSYNEQFF

v_call: TRBV24-1
j_call: TRBJ1-4
cdr3_aa: CATSEGQKSGEKLFF

v_call: TRBV2
j_call: TRBJ1-1
cdr3_aa: CATLQGANTEAFF

v_call: TRBV6-2/TRBV6-3
j_call: TRBJ1-5
cdr3_aa: CASSYWDRVSHQPQHF

v_call: TRBV7-2
j_call: TRBJ2-1
cdr3_aa: CASSPAGGRAYNEQFF

v_call: TRBV20-1
j_call: TRBJ1-1
cdr3_aa: CSARDRQIGVDTEAFF

v_call: TRBV27
j_call: TRBJ2-7
cdr3_aa: CASSPQGDGYEQYF

v_call: TRBV5-8
j_call: TRBJ2-1
cdr3_aa: CASSLATSGTYNEQFF

v_call: TRBV30
j_call: TRBJ2-3
cdr3_aa: CAWSVLVTSTDTQYF

v_call: TRBV7-2
j_call: TRBJ2-1
cdr3_aa: CASTHTSGNSYNEQFF

v_call: TRBV4-2
j_call: TRBJ2-1
cdr3_aa: CASSQVPGGEYEQFF

v_call: TRBV18
j_call: TRBJ1-1
cdr3_aa: CASSPMPLTVNTEAFF

v_call: TRBV29-1
j_call: TRBJ2-3
cdr3_aa: CSVVRGTTSTDTQYF

v_call: TRBV11-2
j_call: TRBJ1-4
cdr3_aa: CASSLGIQGNEKLFF

v_call: TRBV24-1
j_call: TRBJ2-1
cdr3_aa: CATSDVLAGTYNEQFF

v_call: TRBV2
j_call: TRBJ2-1
cdr3_aa: CASTSPGGKTGDEQFF